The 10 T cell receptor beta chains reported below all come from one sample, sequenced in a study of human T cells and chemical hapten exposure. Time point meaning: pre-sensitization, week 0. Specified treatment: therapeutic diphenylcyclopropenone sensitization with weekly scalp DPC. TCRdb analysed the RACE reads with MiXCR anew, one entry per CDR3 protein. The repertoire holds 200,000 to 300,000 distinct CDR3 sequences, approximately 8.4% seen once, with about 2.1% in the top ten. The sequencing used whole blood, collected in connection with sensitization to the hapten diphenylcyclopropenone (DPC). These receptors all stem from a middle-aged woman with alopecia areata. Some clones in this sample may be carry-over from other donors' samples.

CDR3 sequence (DNA): TGTGCCAGCACCCTCTGGGTTGTCGGAACTGAAGCTTTCTTT. Translation: CASTLWVVGTEAFF. The rearrangement uses TRBV6-2 or TRBV6-3 and TRBJ1-1; D not certain. The CDR3 loop spans 14 amino acids. Germline CDR1 MNHEY, CDR2 SVGEGT. Trimming cost V 7 bases and J 5 bases, with 17 bases left between them.

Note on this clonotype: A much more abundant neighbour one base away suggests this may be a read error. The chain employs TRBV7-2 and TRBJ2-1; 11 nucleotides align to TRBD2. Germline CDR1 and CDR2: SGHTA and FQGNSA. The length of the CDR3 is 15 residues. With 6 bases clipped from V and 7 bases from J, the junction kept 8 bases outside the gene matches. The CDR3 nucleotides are TGTGCCAGCAGTCCTACTAGCGGGAGAAGGAATGAGCAGTTCTTC. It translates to CASSPTSGRRNEQFF.

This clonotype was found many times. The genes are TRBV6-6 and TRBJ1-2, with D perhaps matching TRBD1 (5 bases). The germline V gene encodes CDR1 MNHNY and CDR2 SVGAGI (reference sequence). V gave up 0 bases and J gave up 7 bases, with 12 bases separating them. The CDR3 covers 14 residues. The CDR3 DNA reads TGTGCCAGCAGTTACTCGTGGGAGGGACCTGGCTACACCTTC. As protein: CASSYSWEGPGYTF.

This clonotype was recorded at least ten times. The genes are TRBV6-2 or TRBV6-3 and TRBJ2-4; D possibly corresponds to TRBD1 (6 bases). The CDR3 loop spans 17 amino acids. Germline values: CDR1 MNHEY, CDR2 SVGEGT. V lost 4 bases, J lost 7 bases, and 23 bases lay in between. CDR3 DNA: TGTGCCAGCAGTTTGCCCGGGACATCTCGAAGGGAGAACATTCAGTACTTC. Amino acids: CASSLPGTSRRENIQYF.

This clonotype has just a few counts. Here the CDR3 DNA reads TGTGCCACCAGTGAATCAACTAGCGGGAGGGCCAAAGATACGCAGTATTTT. Translating gives CATSESTSGRAKDTQYF. J is TRBJ2-3 and V is TRBV24-1; 13 nucleotides agree with TRBD2. This CDR3 region has 17 residues. J lost 5 bases, V lost 4 bases, and 8 bases had no gene match. Germline V lookup: CDR1 KGHDR, CDR2 SFDVKD.

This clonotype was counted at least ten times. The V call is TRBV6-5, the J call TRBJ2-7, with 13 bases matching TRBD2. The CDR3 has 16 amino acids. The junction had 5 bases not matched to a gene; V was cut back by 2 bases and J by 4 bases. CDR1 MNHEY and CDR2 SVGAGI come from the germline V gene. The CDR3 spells CASSYGTSGVLYEQYF. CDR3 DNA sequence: TGTGCCAGCAGTTACGGGACTAGCGGGGTTCTGTACGAGCAGTACTTC.

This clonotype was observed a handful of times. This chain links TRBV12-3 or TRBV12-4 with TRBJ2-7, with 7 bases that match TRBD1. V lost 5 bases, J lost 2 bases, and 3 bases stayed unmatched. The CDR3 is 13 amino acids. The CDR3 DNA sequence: TGTGCCAGCAGTCAGGGGACAGCCTACGAGCAGTACTTC. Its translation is CASSQGTAYEQYF.

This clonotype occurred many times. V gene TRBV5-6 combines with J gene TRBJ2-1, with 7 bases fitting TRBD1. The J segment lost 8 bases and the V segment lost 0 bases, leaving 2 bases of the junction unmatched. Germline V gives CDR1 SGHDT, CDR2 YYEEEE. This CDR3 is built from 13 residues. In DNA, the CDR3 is TGTGCCAGCAGCTTGGGACAGGGTGATGAGCAGTTCTTC. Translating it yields CASSLGQGDEQFF.

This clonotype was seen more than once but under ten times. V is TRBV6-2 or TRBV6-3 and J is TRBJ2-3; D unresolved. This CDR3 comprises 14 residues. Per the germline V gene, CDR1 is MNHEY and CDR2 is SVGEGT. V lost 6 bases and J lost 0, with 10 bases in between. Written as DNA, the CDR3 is TGTGCCAGCAGCCGCGAAGGGAGCACAGATACGCAGTATTTT. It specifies CASSREGSTDTQYF.

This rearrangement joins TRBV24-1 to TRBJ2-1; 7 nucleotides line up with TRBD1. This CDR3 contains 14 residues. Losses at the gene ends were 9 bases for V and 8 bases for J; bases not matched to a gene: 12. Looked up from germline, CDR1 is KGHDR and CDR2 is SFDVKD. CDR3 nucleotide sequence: TGTGCCACCTCCTCACCGTTACAGGGGTATGAGCAGTTCTTC. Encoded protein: CATSSPLQGYEQFF.